This T cell receptor beta chain is drawn from a study of OX40 agonist ivuxolimab in advanced cancers. Study conclusions and caveats: The work left the antigen specificity of expanded peripheral T cells undetermined.

TCRdb keeps only in-frame clones here, not all; method: immunoSEQ multiplex PCR. Altogether around 51,000 clones are present, approximately 80% being singletons, with the ten largest covering 2%. In regard to this clone: Its antigen is unknown.

V trimming: 0 bases; J trimming: 6 bases; junction bases outside the gene matches: 7. Germline V gene lookup returns CDR1 SGHAT and CDR2 FQNNGV. CDR3 size: 15 residues. The clonotype was recovered from an adult with an advanced solid tumor such as melanoma, head and neck, liver or kidney cancer. Sample: CD4+ or CD8+ T cells sorted from blood, taken in a trial of the OX40 agonist ivuxolimab. This chain uses TRBV11-2 with TRBJ1-2, with TRBD1 matching 7 bases. CDR3 amino acids: CASSLEATGYDGYTF. CDR3 DNA sequence: TGTGCCAGCAGCTTAGAGGCGACAGGGTACGATGGCTACACCTTC.